The 25 T cell receptor beta chains presented below share a single source sample, sequenced in a study of human T cells and chemical hapten exposure. Unfractionated whole blood yielded the extracted total RNA. Via MiXCR, TCRdb re-called the 5' RACE reads, giving one row per CDR3 protein. The sample lists over 70,000 distinct CDR3 sequences, 15% to 20% seen once, with around 6.8% in the top ten. Receptors originate from a female donor in good health.

The chain links TRBV5-5 to TRBJ2-1, with D perhaps given as TRBD1 or TRBD2 (5 bases each). The germline gives CDR1 SGHKS, CDR2 YYEKEE (reference sequence). The CDR3 runs to 15 residues. Trimming took 0 bases from V and 6 from J, leaving 13 bases between them. This CDR3 reads CASSLDGTYGNEQFF. CDR3 DNA sequence: TGTGCCAGCAGCTTGGATGGGACCTACGGCAATGAGCAGTTCTTC.

This clonotype is medium-sized (0.01 to 0.1%) within its sample. V is TRBV2 and J is TRBJ1-1, with TRBD1 as a possible D gene (6 bases). The germline V gene has CDR1 SNHLY and CDR2 FYNNEI. This CDR3 region has 15 residues. V was shortened by 4 bases and J by 7 bases, with 19 bases between the two germline ends. CDR3 amino acids: CASSGVDRFAVEAFF. CDR3 nucleotides: TGTGCCAGCAGTGGAGTCGACAGGTTTGCCGTTGAAGCTTTCTTT.

The chain recombines TRBV2 with TRBJ1-2; 7 bases fit TRBD1. Germline V gives CDR1 SNHLY, CDR2 FYNNEI. V lost 9 bases, J lost 8 bases, and 6 bases stayed unmatched. The CDR3 loop spans 11 amino acids. The CDR3 here is CARTTGMGYTF. Here the CDR3 DNA reads TGTGCCAGAACGACAGGGATGGGCTACACCTTC.

The chain recombines TRBV27 with TRBJ1-4; perhaps TRBD1 as D (5 bases). The V gene lost 1 base and the J gene lost 2 bases, with 8 bases spanning the gap. Per germline, CDR1 MNHEY and CDR2 SMNVEV (reference sequence). This CDR3 has 15 amino acids. DNA of the CDR3: TGTGCCAGCAGTTTATGGGGGGGGACTAATGAAAAACTGTTTTTT. Translation gives CASSLWGGTNEKLFF.

This clonotype came up a few times. The V and J genes are TRBV5-1 and TRBJ1-1, with TRBD1 as a possible D gene (6 bases). Germline V gene data show CDR1 as SGHRS and CDR2 as YFSETQ. V lost 0 bases, J lost 9 bases, and 15 bases lay in between. CDR3 length equals 14 residues. The CDR3 loop is CASSLVGPGAQAFF. The CDR3 coding sequence is TGCGCCAGCAGCTTGGTGGGTCCAGGGGCGCAAGCTTTCTTT.

There are many counts of this clonotype. This sequence joins TRBV6-5 and TRBJ2-3; D perhaps matches TRBD2 (5 bases). V was clipped by 4 bases and J by 0 bases, with 17 bases between them. The CDR3 is made up of 17 amino acids. The germline CDR1 and CDR2 sequences are MNHEY and SVGAGI. The CDR3 protein is CASSSNRGYTSTDTQYF. CDR3 sequence (DNA): TGTGCCAGCAGTTCCAACCGAGGGTATACTAGCACAGATACGCAGTATTTT.

Details on this clonotype: At one of its ends the junction is not consistent with the germline gene, which may arise from a read error. The chain uses TRBV20-1 and TRBJ2-7, with D maybe TRBD1 (7 bases). The CDR3 is made up of 13 amino acids. The germline CDR1 and CDR2 sequences are DFQATT and SNEGSKA (reference sequence). CDR3 amino acids: CSARHSGGYVQYF. For the CDR3, the DNA is TGCAGTGCACGTCATTCAGGGGGGTACGTGCAGTACTTC.

The table lists this clonotype with many counts. The chain combines TRBV6-6 with TRBJ1-5, with TRBD1 matching 8 bases. CDR3 length equals 14 residues. Germline loops: CDR1 MNHNY, CDR2 SVGAGI (reference sequence). V was clipped by 7 bases and J by 2 bases; unmatched bases: 4. This chain's CDR3 is CASIQGQGNQPQHF. Here the CDR3 DNA reads TGTGCCAGCATCCAGGGACAGGGCAATCAGCCCCAGCATTTT.

This clonotype was observed a few times. The chain links TRBV25-1 to TRBJ1-3; maybe TRBD1 (6 bases). Germline V gives CDR1 MGHDK, CDR2 SYGVNS. Trimming pared 3 bases from V and 0 bases from J, leaving 24 bases between. The CDR3 length is 20 residues. CDR3 DNA sequence: TGTGCCAGCAGTGATGGGGCCGGGCCTACAGGGTTGAGCTCTGGAAACACCATATATTTT. Translating gives CASSDGAGPTGLSSGNTIYF.

This clonotype was counted a few times. The chain links TRBV6-2 or TRBV6-3 to TRBJ1-5, with D possibly being TRBD1 (5 bases). Germline-derived CDR1 and CDR2 are MNHEY and SVGEGT. The CDR3 length is 13 residues. Trimming pared 7 bases from V and 5 bases from J, leaving 12 bases between. The CDR3 bases are TGTGCCAGCACTCCAATGGGGGATCAGCCCCAGCATTTT. Its protein product is CASTPMGDQPQHF.

This sequence joins TRBV12-3 or TRBV12-4 and TRBJ2-7; maybe TRBD2 (6 bases). CDR3 length equals 14 residues. V shed 1 base and J shed 2 bases, with 9 bases lying between them. CDR3 in amino acids: CASSLGIAAYEQYF. DNA of the CDR3: TGTGCCAGCAGTTTAGGGATAGCGGCCTACGAGCAGTACTTC.

This clonotype was seen more than once but under ten times. The chain recombines TRBV12-3 or TRBV12-4 with TRBJ1-6, with D uncertain. Between the trimmed V and J ends, which lost 6 bases and 11 bases, there was a span of 23 bases. The CDR3 contains 16 residues. The DNA of the CDR3 is TGTGCCAGCAGCTTCAGCAGGACGCAGGATTCAGCACCCCTCCACTTT. Translated, it gives CASSFSRTQDSAPLHF.

This clonotype occurred a few times. For the CDR3, the DNA is TGTGCCAGCAGTGAAGGGATCTCTAACTATGGCTACACCTTC. Amino acids: CASSEGISNYGYTF. The genes are TRBV25-1 and TRBJ1-2; unclear D gene. Germline CDR1 MGHDK, CDR2 SYGVNS. This CDR3 region has 14 residues. Trimming cost V 2 bases and J 0 bases, with 7 bases left between them.

This clonotype was counted only a few times. V is TRBV2 and J is TRBJ2-5; 11 nucleotides match TRBD1. V gave up 8 bases and J gave up 7 bases; unmatched junction bases: 6. Germline lookup yields CDR1 SNHLY and CDR2 FYNNEI. The CDR3 has 13 residues. The CDR3 DNA reads TGTGCCAGCTATCCGGGACAGGGGGTGACCCAGTACTTC. Translation: CASYPGQGVTQYF.

The gene calls are TRBV2 and TRBJ1-5; 7 bases agree with TRBD1. The germline gives CDR1 SNHLY, CDR2 FYNNEI. The V gene end was trimmed by 7 bases and the J gene end by 6 bases; junction bases not matched to a gene: 9. The CDR3 totals 14 residues. The CDR3 loop is CASNAGGDSQPQHF. DNA of the CDR3: TGTGCCAGCAACGCAGGGGGAGATTCTCAGCCCCAGCATTTT.

This rearrangement joins TRBV27 to TRBJ2-7, with D unclear. The CDR3 spans 15 residues. The germline gives CDR1 MNHEY, CDR2 SMNVEV (reference sequence). With 5 bases removed from V and 2 bases from J, the gap between germline ends came to 16 bases. The CDR3 region is CASSVAGILTYEQYF. The CDR3 DNA sequence: TGTGCCAGCAGTGTCGCAGGTATACTTACCTACGAGCAGTACTTC.

This chain links TRBV29-1 with TRBJ2-7; D remains ambiguous. The CDR3 is 10 residues long. V was pared by 6 bases and J by 9 bases, with 12 bases between. The V gene's germline CDR1 is SQVTM and CDR2 ANQGSEA. CDR3 sequence reads: CSVADSWQYF. The CDR3 DNA sequence: TGCAGCGTAGCAGACTCCTGGCAGTACTTC.

This clonotype was seen many times. CDR3 protein: CASSRGTGYGYTF. The CDR3 DNA follows: TGTGCCAGCTCACGAGGGACGGGCTATGGCTACACCTTC. The chain combines TRBV18 with TRBJ1-2; possible D gene TRBD1, 5 bases. The germline V and J ends were trimmed by 4 bases and 4 bases, with 10 bases remaining between them. This CDR3 region has 13 residues. Germline V lookup: CDR1 KGHSH, CDR2 LQKENI.

This clonotype was picked up many times. The genes are TRBV5-1 and TRBJ2-1, with TRBD2 identical over 10 bases. This CDR3 has 12 amino acids. Germline trimming cut 5 bases from V and 8 bases from J; bases unmatched to any gene: 1. Per germline, CDR1 SGHRS and CDR2 YFSETQ. The CDR3 DNA sequence: TGCGCCAGCAGGCTAGCGGGAGATGAGCAGTTCTTC. It specifies CASRLAGDEQFF.

The rearrangement joins TRBV9 to TRBJ1-2, with TRBD1 matching 7 bases. V dropped 0 bases and J dropped 5; count of bases not matched to a gene: 7. The CDR3 extends over 15 amino acids. Germline CDR1 is SGDLS and CDR2 is YYNGEE. The CDR3 region is CASSVAAGGSYGYTF. DNA of the CDR3: TGTGCCAGCAGCGTAGCGGCAGGGGGATCGTATGGCTACACCTTC.

The rearrangement joins TRBV27 to TRBJ1-1; no firm D call. Germline values: CDR1 MNHEY, CDR2 SMNVEV (reference sequence). The germline V and J ends were trimmed by 6 bases and 4 bases, with 6 bases remaining between them. The CDR3 has 11 amino acids. For the CDR3, the DNA is TGTGCCAGCAGGTCGGCCACTGAAGCTTTCTTT. Protein sequence: CASRSATEAFF.

In regard to this clonotype: Here the CDR3 omits its conserved ending phenylalanine or tryptophan, so a read error is the likely source. The gene calls are TRBV2 and TRBJ1-1, with TRBD1 matching 8 bases. Germline lookup yields CDR1 SNHLY and CDR2 FYNNEI. This CDR3 is 12 amino acids long. After removal of 7 bases from V and 3 bases from J, the junction contained 1 base not matched to a gene. CDR3 sequence (DNA): TGTGCCAGCAACAGGGGGTACACTGAAGCTTTCTAT. Translated, it gives CASNRGYTEAFY.

This chain links TRBV29-1 with TRBJ1-2, with a weak D call TRBD1 (5 bases). V lost 1 base and J lost 4, with 10 bases in between. The germline V gene has CDR1 SQVTM and CDR2 ANQGSEA. This CDR3 has 13 residues. The CDR3 DNA reads TGCAGCGTTGAAGTGGCAGGGATCTATGGCTACACCTTC. Amino acids: CSVEVAGIYGYTF. Combining the CDR3 with reference TRBV29-1 and TRBJ1-2 gives the whole variable domain SAVISQKPSRDICQRGTSLTIQCQVDSQVTMMFWYRQQPGQSLTLIATANQGSEATYESGFVIDKFPISRPNLTFSTLTVSNMSPEDSSIYLCSVEVAGIYGYTFGSGTRLTVV.

This clonotype was seen a few times. The chain has TRBV6-2 or TRBV6-3 and TRBJ2-1, with 7 bases fitting TRBD1. Germline CDR1 reads MNHEY; CDR2 reads SVGEGT. The CDR3 totals 14 residues. Trimming removed 5 bases from V and 4 bases from J; junction bases left unmatched: 5. CDR3 sequence reads: CASSTPTGYNEQFF. The CDR3 DNA sequence: TGTGCCAGCAGTACGCCGACAGGGTACAATGAGCAGTTCTTC.

This clonotype was counted between two and nine times. The chain has TRBV29-1 and TRBJ2-2, with 8 bases identical to TRBD2. With 4 bases clipped from V and 7 bases from J, the junction kept 11 bases outside the gene matches. Looked up from germline, CDR1 is SQVTM and CDR2 is ANQGSEA. This CDR3 has 15 residues. The CDR3 nucleotides read TGCAGCGTTGCTATCTGGGGACTAGGAGGCGGGGAGCTGTTTTTT. Protein: CSVAIWGLGGGELFF.